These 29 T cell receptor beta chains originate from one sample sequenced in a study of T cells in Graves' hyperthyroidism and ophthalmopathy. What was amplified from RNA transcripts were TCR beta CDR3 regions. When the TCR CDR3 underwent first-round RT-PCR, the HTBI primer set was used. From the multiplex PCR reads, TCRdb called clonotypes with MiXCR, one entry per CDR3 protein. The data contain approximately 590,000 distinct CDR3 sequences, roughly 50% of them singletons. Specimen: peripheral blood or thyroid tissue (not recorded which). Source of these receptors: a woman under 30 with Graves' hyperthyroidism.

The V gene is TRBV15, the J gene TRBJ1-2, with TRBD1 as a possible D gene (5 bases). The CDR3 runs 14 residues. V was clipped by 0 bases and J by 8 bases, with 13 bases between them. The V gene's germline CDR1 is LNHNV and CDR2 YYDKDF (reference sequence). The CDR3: CATSRDRGRDGYTF. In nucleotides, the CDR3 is TGTGCCACCAGCAGAGATCGGGGCAGGGACGGCTACACCTTC.

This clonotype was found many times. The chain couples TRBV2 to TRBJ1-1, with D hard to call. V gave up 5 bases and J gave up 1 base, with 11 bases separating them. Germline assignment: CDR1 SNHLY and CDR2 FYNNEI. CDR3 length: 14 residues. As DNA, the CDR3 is TGTGCCAGCAGTCCACGAACGGAGAACACTGAAGCTTTCTTT. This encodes CASSPRTENTEAFF.

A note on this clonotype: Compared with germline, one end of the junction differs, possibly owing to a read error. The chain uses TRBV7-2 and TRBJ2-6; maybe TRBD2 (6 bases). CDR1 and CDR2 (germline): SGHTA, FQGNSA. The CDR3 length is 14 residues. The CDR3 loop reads CASSLAGGTGVPTF. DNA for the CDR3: TGTGCCAGCAGCTTAGCGGGGGGTACAGGTGTCCCGACTTTC.

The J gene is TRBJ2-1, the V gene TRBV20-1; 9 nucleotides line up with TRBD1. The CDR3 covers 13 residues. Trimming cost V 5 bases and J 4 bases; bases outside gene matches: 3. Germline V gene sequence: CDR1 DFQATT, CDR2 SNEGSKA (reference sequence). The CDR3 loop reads CSAPGTGYNEQFF. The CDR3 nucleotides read TGCAGTGCTCCCGGGACAGGGTACAATGAGCAGTTCTTC.

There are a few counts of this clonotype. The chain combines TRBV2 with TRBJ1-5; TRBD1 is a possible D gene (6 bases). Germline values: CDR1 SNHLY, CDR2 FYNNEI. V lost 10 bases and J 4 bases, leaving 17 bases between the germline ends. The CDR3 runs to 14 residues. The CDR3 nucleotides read TGTGCCACCCCGGAGGCCACAGGGAATCAGCCCCAGCATTTT. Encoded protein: CATPEATGNQPQHF.

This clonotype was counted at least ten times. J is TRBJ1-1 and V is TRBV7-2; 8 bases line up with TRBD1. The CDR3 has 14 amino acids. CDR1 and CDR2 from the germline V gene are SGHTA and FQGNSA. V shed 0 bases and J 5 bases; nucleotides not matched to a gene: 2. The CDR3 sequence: CASSLARQGTEAFF. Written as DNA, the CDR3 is TGTGCCAGCAGCTTAGCAAGACAGGGGACTGAAGCTTTCTTT.

CDR3 coding DNA: TGTGCCAGTAACTGGCGGGGAGAGGGCAATCAGCCCCAGCATTTT. It codes for CASNWRGEGNQPQHF. V is TRBV19 and J is TRBJ1-5; D remains ambiguous. This CDR3 is 15 amino acids long. The V gene's germline CDR1 is LNHDA and CDR2 SQIVND (reference sequence). Trimming took off 7 bases at V and 2 bases at J, with 15 bases between the two ends.

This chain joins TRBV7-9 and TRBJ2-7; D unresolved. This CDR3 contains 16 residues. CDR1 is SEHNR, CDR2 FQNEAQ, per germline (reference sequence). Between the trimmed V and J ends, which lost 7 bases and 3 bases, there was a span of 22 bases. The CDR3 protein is CASTPVGQSDGYEQYF. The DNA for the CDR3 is TGTGCCAGCACCCCAGTTGGGCAGAGCGACGGCTACGAGCAGTACTTC. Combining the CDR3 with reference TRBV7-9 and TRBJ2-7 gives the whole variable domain DTGVSQNPRHKITKRGQNVTFRCDPISEHNRLYWYRQTLGQGPEFLTYFQNEAQLEKSRLLSDRFSAERPKGSFSTLEIQRTEQGDSAMYLCASTPVGQSDGYEQYFGPGTRLTVT.

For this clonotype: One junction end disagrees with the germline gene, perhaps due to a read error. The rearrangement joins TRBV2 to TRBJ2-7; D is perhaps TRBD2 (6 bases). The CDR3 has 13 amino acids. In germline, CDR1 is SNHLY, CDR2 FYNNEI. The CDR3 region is CVSSDGTRSEQYF. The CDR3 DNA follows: TGTGTCAGCAGTGATGGGACTCGGAGCGAGCAGTACTTC.

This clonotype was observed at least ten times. This CDR3 reads CATSSPGQRNQPQHF. The CDR3 nucleotides read TGTGCCACCAGCAGCCCGGGACAGCGCAATCAGCCCCAGCATTTT. The gene calls are TRBV15 and TRBJ1-5; 7 nucleotides line up with TRBD1. The trim removed 3 bases at V and 2 bases at J, leaving 4 bases unmatched. The V gene's germline CDR1 is LNHNV and CDR2 YYDKDF (reference sequence). The CDR3 length is 15 residues.

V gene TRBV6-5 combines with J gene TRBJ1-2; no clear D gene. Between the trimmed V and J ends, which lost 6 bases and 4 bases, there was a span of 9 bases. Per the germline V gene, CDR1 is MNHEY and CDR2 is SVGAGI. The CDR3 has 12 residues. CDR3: CASRDPGYGYTF. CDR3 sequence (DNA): TGTGCCAGCAGAGATCCGGGCTATGGCTACACCTTC.

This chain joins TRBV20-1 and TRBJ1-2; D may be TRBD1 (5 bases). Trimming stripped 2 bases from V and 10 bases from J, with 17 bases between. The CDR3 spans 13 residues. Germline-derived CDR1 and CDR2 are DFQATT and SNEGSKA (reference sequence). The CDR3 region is CSARRGRGTDYTF. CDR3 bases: TGCAGTGCTAGAAGGGGTCGGGGAACGGACTACACCTTC.

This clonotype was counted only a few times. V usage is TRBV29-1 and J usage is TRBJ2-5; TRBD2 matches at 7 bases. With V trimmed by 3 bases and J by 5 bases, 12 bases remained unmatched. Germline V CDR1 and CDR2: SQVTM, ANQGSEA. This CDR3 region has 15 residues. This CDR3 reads CSVDSRRETRETQYF. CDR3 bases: TGCAGCGTTGATTCTAGGCGGGAGACAAGGGAGACCCAGTACTTC.

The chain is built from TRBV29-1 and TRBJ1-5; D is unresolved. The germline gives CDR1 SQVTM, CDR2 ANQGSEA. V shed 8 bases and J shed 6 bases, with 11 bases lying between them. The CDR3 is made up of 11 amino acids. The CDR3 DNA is TGCAGCTCGCCTCGGGGTCAGCCCCAGCATTTT. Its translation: CSSPRGQPQHF.

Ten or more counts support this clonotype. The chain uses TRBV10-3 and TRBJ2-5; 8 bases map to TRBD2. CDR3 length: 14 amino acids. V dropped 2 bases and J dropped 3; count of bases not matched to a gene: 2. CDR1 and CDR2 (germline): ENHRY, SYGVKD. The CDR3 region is CAISERGGEETQYF. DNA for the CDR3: TGTGCCATCAGTGAGCGGGGGGGAGAAGAGACCCAGTACTTC.

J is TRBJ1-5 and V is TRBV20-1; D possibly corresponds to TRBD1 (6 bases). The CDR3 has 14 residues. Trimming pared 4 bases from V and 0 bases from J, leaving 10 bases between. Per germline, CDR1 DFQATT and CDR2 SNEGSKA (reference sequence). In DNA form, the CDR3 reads TGCAGTGCTATCTCAGGGGATAGCAATCAGCCCCAGCATTTT. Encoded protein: CSAISGDSNQPQHF.

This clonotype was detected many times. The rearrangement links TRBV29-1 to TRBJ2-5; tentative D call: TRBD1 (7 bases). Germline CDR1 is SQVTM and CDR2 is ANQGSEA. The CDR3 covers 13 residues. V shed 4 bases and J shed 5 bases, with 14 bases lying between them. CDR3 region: CSVARGEKETQYF. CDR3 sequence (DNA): TGCAGCGTTGCCAGGGGGGAGAAGGAGACCCAGTACTTC.

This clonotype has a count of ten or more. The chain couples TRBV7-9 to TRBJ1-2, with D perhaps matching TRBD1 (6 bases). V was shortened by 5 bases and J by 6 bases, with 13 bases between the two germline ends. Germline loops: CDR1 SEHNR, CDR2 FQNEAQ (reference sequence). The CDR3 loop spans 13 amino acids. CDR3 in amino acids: CASSTQGGNGYTF. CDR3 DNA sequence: TGTGCCAGCAGCACACAGGGTGGTAATGGCTACACCTTC. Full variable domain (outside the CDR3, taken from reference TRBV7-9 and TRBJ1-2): DTGVSQNPRHKITKRGQNVTFRCDPISEHNRLYWYRQTLGQGPEFLTYFQNEAQLEKSRLLSDRFSAERPKGSFSTLEIQRTEQGDSAMYLCASSTQGGNGYTFGSGTRLTVV.

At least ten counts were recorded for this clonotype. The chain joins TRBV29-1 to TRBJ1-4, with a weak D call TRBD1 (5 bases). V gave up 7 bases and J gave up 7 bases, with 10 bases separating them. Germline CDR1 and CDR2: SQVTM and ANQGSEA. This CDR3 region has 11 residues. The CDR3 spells CSAWDGEKLFF. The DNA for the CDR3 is TGCAGCGCCTGGGACGGTGAAAAACTGTTTTTT.

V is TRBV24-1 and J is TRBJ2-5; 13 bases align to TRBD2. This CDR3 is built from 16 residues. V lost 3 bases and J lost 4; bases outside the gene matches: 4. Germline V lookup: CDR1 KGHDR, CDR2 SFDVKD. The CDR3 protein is CATSDPGLAGLETQYF. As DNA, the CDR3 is TGTGCCACCAGTGATCCGGGACTAGCGGGATTAGAGACCCAGTACTTC.

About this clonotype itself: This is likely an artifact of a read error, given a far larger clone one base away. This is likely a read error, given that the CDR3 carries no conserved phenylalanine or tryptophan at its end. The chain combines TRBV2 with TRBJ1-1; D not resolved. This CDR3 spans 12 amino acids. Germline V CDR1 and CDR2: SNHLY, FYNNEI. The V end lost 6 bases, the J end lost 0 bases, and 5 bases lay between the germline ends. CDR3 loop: CASSQVNTEAFS. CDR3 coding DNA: TGTGCCAGCAGCCAAGTGAACACTGAAGCTTTCTCT.

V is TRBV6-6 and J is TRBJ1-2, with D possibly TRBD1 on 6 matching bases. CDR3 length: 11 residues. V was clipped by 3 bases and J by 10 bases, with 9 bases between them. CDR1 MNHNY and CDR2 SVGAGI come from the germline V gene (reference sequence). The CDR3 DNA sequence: TGTGCCAGCAGTTATGACAGGCACTACACCTTC. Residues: CASSYDRHYTF.

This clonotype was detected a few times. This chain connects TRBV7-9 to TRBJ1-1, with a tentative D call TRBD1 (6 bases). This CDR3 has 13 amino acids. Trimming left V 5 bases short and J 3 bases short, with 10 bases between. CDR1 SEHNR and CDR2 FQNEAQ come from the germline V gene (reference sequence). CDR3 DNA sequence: TGTGCCAGCAGCCGAACAGGGTACACTGAAGCTTTCTTT. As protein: CASSRTGYTEAFF.

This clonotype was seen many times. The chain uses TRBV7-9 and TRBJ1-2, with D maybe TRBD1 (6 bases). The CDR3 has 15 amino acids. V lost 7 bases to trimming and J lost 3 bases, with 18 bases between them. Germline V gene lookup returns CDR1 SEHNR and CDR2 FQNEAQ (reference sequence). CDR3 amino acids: CASTSGHTPDYGYTF. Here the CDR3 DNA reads TGTGCCAGCACTTCGGGACACACACCAGACTATGGCTACACCTTC.

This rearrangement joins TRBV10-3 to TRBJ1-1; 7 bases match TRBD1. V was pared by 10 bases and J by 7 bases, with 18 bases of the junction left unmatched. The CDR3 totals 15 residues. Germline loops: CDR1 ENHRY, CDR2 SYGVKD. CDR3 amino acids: CATVPTDRGHFEAFF. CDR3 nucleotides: TGTGCCACCGTTCCCACAGATAGGGGGCACTTTGAAGCTTTCTTT.

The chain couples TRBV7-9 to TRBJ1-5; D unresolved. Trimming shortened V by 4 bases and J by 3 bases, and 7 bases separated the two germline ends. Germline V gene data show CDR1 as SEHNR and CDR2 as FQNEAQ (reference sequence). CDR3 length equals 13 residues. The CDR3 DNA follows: TGTGCCAGCAGCTGGGGATACAATCAGCCCCAGCATTTT. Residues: CASSWGYNQPQHF.

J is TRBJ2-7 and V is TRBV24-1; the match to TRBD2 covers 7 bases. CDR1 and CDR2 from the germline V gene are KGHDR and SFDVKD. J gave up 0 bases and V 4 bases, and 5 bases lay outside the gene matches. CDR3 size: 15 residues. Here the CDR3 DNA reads TGTGCCACCAGTGACTCGGGACTATCCTCCTACGAGCAGTACTTC. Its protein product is CATSDSGLSSYEQYF.

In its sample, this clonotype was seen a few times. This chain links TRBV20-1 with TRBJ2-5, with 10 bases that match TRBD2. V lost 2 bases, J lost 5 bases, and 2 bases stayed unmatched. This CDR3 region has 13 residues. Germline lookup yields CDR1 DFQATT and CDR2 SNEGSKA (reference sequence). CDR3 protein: CSARPGLAETQYF. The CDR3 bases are TGCAGTGCTAGACCGGGACTAGCGGAGACCCAGTACTTC.

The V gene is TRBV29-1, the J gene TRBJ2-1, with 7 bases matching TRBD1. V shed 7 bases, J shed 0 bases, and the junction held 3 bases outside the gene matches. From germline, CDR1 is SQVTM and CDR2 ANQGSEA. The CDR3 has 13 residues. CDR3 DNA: TGCAGCGCAGGACAGGCCTCCTACAATGAGCAGTTCTTC. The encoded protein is CSAGQASYNEQFF.